The rows below give T cell receptor beta chains drawn from one sample of a study of blood T cell repertoires in COVID-19. TCRdb keeps only in-frame clones here, not all; method: immunoSEQ multiplex PCR. Of about 120,000 clones listed, 82% are singletons. Sequencing was done on a sample of peripheral blood. The receptors derive from a human donor in a cohort sampled during active COVID-19. The CDR3 runs from the conserved cysteine through the conserved F or W.

j_call v_call cdr3_aa
TRBJ1-6 TRBV18 CASSPRDRENSPLHF
TRBJ1-2 TRBV7-9 CASSLAEDSIYGYTF
TRBJ2-3 TRBV4-1 CASSENRDRGHTQYF
TRBJ1-1 TRBV29-1 CSVDVRTEAFF
TRBJ1-4 TRBV7-9 CASSVGTGNEKLFF
TRBJ1-1 TRBV28 CASSGQPNTEAFF
TRBJ2-7 TRBV7-2 CASSADNLPEQYF
TRBJ2-1 TRBV7-2 CASSDPGTSGYNEQFF
TRBJ2-7 TRBV2 CASSEGGTGYHEQYF
TRBJ1-4 TRBV4-1 CASSSHGITNEKLFF
TRBJ2-7 TRBV7-7 CASSQDRGPSYEQYF
TRBJ1-6 TRBV19 CASSAGTVYNSPLHF
TRBJ2-2 TRBV5-8 CASSQWSSGELFF
TRBJ2-3 TRBV24-1 CATSDLLQGAGEDTQYF
TRBJ2-1 TRBV2 CARSARLASNEQFF
TRBJ1-6 TRBV5-6 CASSFVGGQGAGSPLHF
TRBJ2-2 TRBV5-1 CASSLDRGLVTGELFF
TRBJ1-1 TRBV7-7 CASSLVLGRAPAGNTEAFF
TRBJ2-5 TRBV6-5 CASSYGLRGGVETQYF
TRBJ2-1 TRBV28 CASGTGGAAYNEQFF
TRBJ2-3 TRBV18 CASSPPGQGTYTQYF
TRBJ2-4 TRBV28 CASTGGIVAKNIQYF
TRBJ2-3 TRBV18 CASSPYGSGTDTQYF
TRBJ2-7 TRBV28 CASSYLQGAGEQYF
TRBJ2-2 TRBV7-9 CASSAFILAGGRVSGELFF
TRBJ2-7 TRBV12-3/TRBV12-4 CASSTSGGYEQYF